This T cell receptor (beta chain) was retrieved from a study of technical replicates of blood from a few donors. The repertoire was sequenced with immunoSEQ multiplex PCR; TCRdb's copy has only in-frame clones and lacks some. The profile shows about 61,000 clones, roughly 86% of them singletons. Trimming shortened V by 3 bases and J by 1 base, and 12 bases separated the two germline ends. Per the germline V gene, CDR1 is LGHNA and CDR2 is YNFKEQ. The CDR3 has 15 amino acids. The chain carries TRBV4-2 and TRBJ1-2; D might be TRBD1 (6 bases). This TCR came from a human donor in good health. Some clones in this sample may be carry-over from other donors' samples. Sequenced sample: PBMCs. The CDR3 sequence: CASSQASDSNYGYTF. The CDR3 DNA reads TGTGCCAGCAGCCAGGCGTCGGACAGTAACTATGGCTACACCTTC.